The next 21 T cell receptor beta chains were all read from a single sample in a study of blood T cell repertoires in COVID-19. The repertoire was sequenced with immunoSEQ multiplex PCR; TCRdb's copy has only in-frame clones and lacks some. The sample holds some 200,000 clones, 65% to 85% seen once. Sequencing input: peripheral blood. The source of these receptors is a woman aged 25 to 45 with COVID-19, enrolled during active disease.

V is TRBV5-4 and J is TRBJ1-3; no clear D. The CDR3 spans 13 residues. CDR1 and CDR2 (germline): SGHNT, YYREEE (reference sequence). Trimming cost V 4 bases and J 7 bases, with 12 bases left between them. CDR3 residues: CASSPDPGNTIYF. The CDR3 region has the DNA TGTGCCAGCAGCCCGGACCCGGGGAACACCATATATTTT.

This chain links TRBV28 with TRBJ1-1, with D maybe TRBD1 (6 bases). Germline-derived CDR1 and CDR2 are MDHEN and SYDVKM. The CDR3 contains 15 residues. Trimming took off 6 bases at V and 1 base at J, with 15 bases between the two ends. CDR3 DNA sequence: TGTGCCAGCAGGCGTCCGGGACATACGAACACTGAAGCTTTCTTT. The encoded protein is CASRRPGHTNTEAFF.

This clone was seen only once. This chain uses TRBV28 with TRBJ2-6; D is ambiguous. Germline V gene data show CDR1 as MDHEN and CDR2 as SYDVKM. The CDR3 consists of 13 residues. The V and J ends lost 6 bases and 0 bases respectively, with 3 bases between them. The CDR3 here is CASRHSGANVLTF. The CDR3 DNA follows: TGTGCCAGCAGACACTCTGGGGCCAACGTCCTGACTTTC.

The gene calls are TRBV6-5 and TRBJ2-7; D is possibly TRBD1 (6 bases). Trimming pared 5 bases from V and 4 bases from J, leaving 15 bases between. Per germline, CDR1 MNHEY and CDR2 SVGAGI. The CDR3 is 14 amino acids. The CDR3 DNA reads as TGTGCCAGCAGTCTCCACGGACAGACGTACGAGCAGTACTTC. It specifies CASSLHGQTYEQYF.

The CDR3 spells CASSTDRALNEKLFF. The CDR3 DNA reads as TGTGCCAGCAGTACGGACAGGGCACTTAATGAAAAACTGTTTTTT. The chain uses TRBV6-6 and TRBJ1-4, with 8 bases that match TRBD1. The CDR3 sequence is 15 residues long. Germline values: CDR1 MNHNY, CDR2 SVGAGI (reference sequence). The junction had 6 bases not matched to a gene; V was cut back by 5 bases and J by 4 bases.

This chain connects TRBV28 to TRBJ2-7; maybe TRBD1 (6 bases). Germline V CDR1 and CDR2: MDHEN, SYDVKM. Trimming removed 1 base at V and 6 bases at J, with 13 bases between. The CDR3 sequence is 14 residues long. The CDR3 bases are TGTGCCAGCAGTTTATTCAGGGGAGCAGGCGAGCAGTACTTC. Translated: CASSLFRGAGEQYF.

The V gene is TRBV4-3, the J gene TRBJ1-1; a possible D gene is TRBD1 (5 bases). The length of the CDR3 is 16 residues. Germline CDR1 is LGHNA and CDR2 is YSLEER. V gave up 0 bases and J gave up 3 bases, with 14 bases separating them. The CDR3 region has the DNA TGCGCCAGCAGCCAAGATCCTAGGGGTAGGGACACTGAAGCTTTCTTT. Residues: CASSQDPRGRDTEAFF.

The rearrangement joins TRBV9 to TRBJ2-6, with TRBD1 identical over 11 bases. The CDR3 totals 17 residues. V trimming: 4 bases; J trimming: 4 bases; junction bases outside the gene matches: 7. Germline CDR1 reads SGDLS; CDR2 reads YYNGEE. The CDR3 DNA reads TGTGCCAGCAGCATAGGACAGGGGGCTTCCGGGGCCAACGTCCTGACTTTC. It encodes CASSIGQGASGANVLTF.

DNA for the CDR3: TGTGCCAGTAAGCGAGACAGGGTGGTTCTTGAGCAGTTCTTC. It specifies CASKRDRVVLEQFF. V gene TRBV28 combines with J gene TRBJ2-1; 7 nucleotides match TRBD1. Trimming at V came to 9 bases and at J to 9 bases, leaving 14 bases not matched to a gene. The CDR3 extends over 14 amino acids. From germline, CDR1 is MDHEN and CDR2 SYDVKM. The full variable domain, its missing parts supplied by reference TRBV28 and TRBJ2-1, is DVKVTQSSRYLVKRTGEKVFLECVQDMDHENMFWYRQDPGLGLRLIYFSYDVKMKEKGDIPEGYSVSREKKERFSLILESASTNQTSMYLCASKRDRVVLEQFFGPGTRLTVL.

The chain employs TRBV24-1 and TRBJ2-3; 7 bases fit TRBD1. The CDR3 has 16 residues. Germline CDR1 is KGHDR and CDR2 is SFDVKD. V was pared by 4 bases and J by 5 bases, with 11 bases of the junction left unmatched. This CDR3 is CATSDAGTADRDTQYF. In DNA form, the CDR3 reads TGTGCCACCAGTGACGCCGGGACAGCGGATCGAGATACGCAGTATTTT.

The gene calls are TRBV7-3 and TRBJ2-1; maybe TRBD2 (6 bases). Trimming took 5 bases from V and 5 from J, leaving 13 bases between them. CDR3 length equals 14 residues. CDR1 and CDR2 from the germline V gene are SGHTA and FQGTGA. The CDR3 sequence is CASSATSLNNEQFF. CDR3 DNA sequence: TGTGCCAGCAGCGCGACTAGTTTAAACAATGAGCAGTTCTTC.

This chain uses TRBV7-2 with TRBJ2-7; possible D gene TRBD1, 6 bases. The germline V and J ends were trimmed by 4 bases and 1 base, with 8 bases remaining between them. Looked up from germline, CDR1 is SGHTA and CDR2 is FQGNSA. The CDR3 runs to 13 residues. The CDR3 reads CASSYRVSYEQYF. The CDR3 DNA reads as TGTGCCAGCAGCTACAGGGTATCCTACGAGCAGTACTTC.

This sequence joins TRBV29-1 and TRBJ2-7; 9 nucleotides line up with TRBD2. V dropped 4 bases and J dropped 6; count of bases not matched to a gene: 10. This CDR3 is built from 14 residues. Germline CDR1 and CDR2: SQVTM and ANQGSEA. The CDR3: CSVGIRLAGREQYF. CDR3 nucleotide sequence: TGCAGCGTTGGAATACGCCTAGCGGGACGCGAGCAGTACTTC.

The chain links TRBV7-2 to TRBJ2-7, with 16 bases aligning to TRBD2. The CDR3 is 18 amino acids. The V segment lost 3 bases and the J segment 3 bases; nucleotides outside the gene matches: 8. Germline V gene sequence: CDR1 SGHTA, CDR2 FQGNSA. The CDR3 DNA is TGTGCCAGCAGCTTTAAACCGGGACTAGCGGGAGGGAGCTACGAGCAGTACTTC. It yields the protein CASSFKPGLAGGSYEQYF.

This rearrangement joins TRBV5-1 to TRBJ1-6; 8 nucleotides match TRBD1. The CDR3 has 18 residues. The germline gives CDR1 SGHRS, CDR2 YFSETQ. Losses at the gene ends were 3 bases for V and 9 bases for J; bases not matched to a gene: 17. CDR3 amino acids: CASSSGQGALGGSSPLHF. DNA of the CDR3: TGCGCCAGCAGCTCGGGGCAGGGGGCCCTCGGAGGGTCTTCACCCCTCCACTTT.

The chain joins TRBV6-5 to TRBJ2-3; TRBD1 matches 7 bases. V lost 2 bases to trimming and J lost 3 bases; unmatched junction nucleotides: 5. The CDR3 length is 15 residues. Germline V lookup: CDR1 MNHEY, CDR2 SVGAGI. CDR3 region: CASSYTDRETDTQYF. The CDR3 coding sequence is TGTGCCAGCAGTTACACCGACAGGGAAACAGATACGCAGTATTTT.

V usage is TRBV19 and J usage is TRBJ2-2; D remains ambiguous. Germline CDR1 reads LNHDA; CDR2 reads SQIVND (reference sequence). The V end was cut by 3 bases, the J end by 3 bases, with 11 bases between. The CDR3 totals 15 residues. CDR3 region: CASSISAAYTGELFF. The CDR3 DNA reads TGTGCCAGTAGTATCTCGGCGGCTTACACCGGGGAGCTGTTTTTT. The full variable domain, with the rest looked up from reference TRBV19 and TRBJ2-2, is DGGITQSPKYLFRKEGQNVTLSCEQNLNHDAMYWYRQDPGQGLRLIYYSQIVNDFQKGDIAEGYSVSREKKESFPLTVTSAQKNPTAFYLCASSISAAYTGELFFGEGSRLTVL.

The chain links TRBV7-2 to TRBJ1-2; TRBD1 might be the D (6 bases). Germline V gene sequence: CDR1 SGHTA, CDR2 FQGNSA. Trimming stripped 6 bases from V and 4 bases from J, with 12 bases between. The CDR3 is 13 residues long. CDR3 sequence reads: CASSQGQLYGYTF. In DNA, the CDR3 is TGTGCCAGCAGTCAGGGGCAGCTCTATGGCTACACCTTC.

This clone was seen many times. The chain has TRBV25-1 and TRBJ2-3; D call uncertain. The CDR3 spans 14 residues. With 6 bases removed from V and 4 bases from J, the gap between germline ends came to 14 bases. Germline V CDR1 and CDR2: MGHDK, SYGVNS. The CDR3: CASRSAGTADTQYF. The CDR3 nucleotides are TGTGCCAGCAGAAGCGCCGGCACCGCAGATACGCAGTATTTT.

This clone was counted a few times. This rearrangement joins TRBV10-1 to TRBJ1-2; maybe TRBD1 (6 bases). This CDR3 contains 16 residues. Between the trimmed V and J ends, which lost 5 bases and 3 bases, there was a span of 19 bases. Germline V gives CDR1 WNHNN, CDR2 SYGVQD (reference sequence). CDR3 loop: CASSRRDTRCDYGYTF. The CDR3 DNA sequence: TGCGCCAGCAGTCGACGGGACACCCGGTGCGACTATGGCTACACCTTC.

The V and J genes are TRBV7-9 and TRBJ1-4, with TRBD1 matching 8 bases. Trimming removed 5 bases from V and 6 bases from J; junction bases left unmatched: 8. The CDR3 totals 15 residues. The V gene's germline CDR1 is SEHNR and CDR2 FQNEAQ (reference sequence). For the CDR3, the DNA is TGTGCCAGCAGCGATCGGACAGGGTATGATGAAAAACTGTTTTTT. Amino acids: CASSDRTGYDEKLFF.